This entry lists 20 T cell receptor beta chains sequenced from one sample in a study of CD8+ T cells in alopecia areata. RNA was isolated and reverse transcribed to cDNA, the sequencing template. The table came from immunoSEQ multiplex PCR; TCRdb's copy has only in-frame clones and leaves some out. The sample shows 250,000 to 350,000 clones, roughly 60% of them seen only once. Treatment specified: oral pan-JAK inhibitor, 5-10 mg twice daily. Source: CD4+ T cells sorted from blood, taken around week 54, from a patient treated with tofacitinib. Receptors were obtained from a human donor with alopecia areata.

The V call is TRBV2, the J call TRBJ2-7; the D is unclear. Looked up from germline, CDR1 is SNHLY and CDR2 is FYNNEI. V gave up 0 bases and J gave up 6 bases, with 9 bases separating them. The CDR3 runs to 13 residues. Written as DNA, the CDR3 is TGTGCCAGCAGTGAAGCAGTTCTCGCCGAGCAGTACTTC. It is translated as CASSEAVLAEQYF.

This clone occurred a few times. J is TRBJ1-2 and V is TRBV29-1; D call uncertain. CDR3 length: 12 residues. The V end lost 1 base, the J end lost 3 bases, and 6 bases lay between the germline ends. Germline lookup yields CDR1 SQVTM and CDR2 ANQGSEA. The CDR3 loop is CSVEGPHYGYTF. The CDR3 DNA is TGCAGCGTTGAAGGACCACACTATGGCTACACCTTC.

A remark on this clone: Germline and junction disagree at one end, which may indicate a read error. DNA of the CDR3: TGTGCTAGCAGCCCCGGGGGACTGGGAGAGCAGTTCTTC. This sequence encodes CASSPGGLGEQFF. The gene calls are TRBV7-7 and TRBJ2-1, with D possibly matching TRBD2 (6 bases). CDR3 length: 13 amino acids. Germline lookup yields CDR1 SSHAT and CDR2 FNYEAQ (reference sequence). The full variable domain, rest sourced from reference TRBV7-7 and TRBJ2-1, is GAGVSQSPRYKVTKRGQDVTLRCDPISSHATLYWYQQALGQGPEFLTYFNYEAQPDKSGLPSDRFSAERPEGSISTLTIQRTEQRDSAMYRCASSPGGLGEQFFGPGTRLTVL.

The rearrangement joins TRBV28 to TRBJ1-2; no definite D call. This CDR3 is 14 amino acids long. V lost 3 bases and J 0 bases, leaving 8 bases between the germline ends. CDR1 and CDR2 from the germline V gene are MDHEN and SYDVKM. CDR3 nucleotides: TGTGCCAGCAGTTTGGGGTCGGCTAACTATGGCTACACCTTC. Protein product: CASSLGSANYGYTF.

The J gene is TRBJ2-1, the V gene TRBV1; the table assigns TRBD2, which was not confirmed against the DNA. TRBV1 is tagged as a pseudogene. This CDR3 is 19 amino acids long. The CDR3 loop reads CTSSQEGDCPTSVGNEQFF. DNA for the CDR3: TGCACCAGCAGCCAAGAGGGAGACTGCCCAACTAGCGTCGGGAATGAGCAGTTCTTC.

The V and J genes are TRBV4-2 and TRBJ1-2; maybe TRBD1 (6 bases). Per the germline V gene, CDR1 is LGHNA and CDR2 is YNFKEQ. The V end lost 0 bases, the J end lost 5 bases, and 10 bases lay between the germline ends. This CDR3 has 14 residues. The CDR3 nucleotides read TGTGCCAGCAGCCAAGACGGACAGAGTTATGGCTACACCTTC. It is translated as CASSQDGQSYGYTF.

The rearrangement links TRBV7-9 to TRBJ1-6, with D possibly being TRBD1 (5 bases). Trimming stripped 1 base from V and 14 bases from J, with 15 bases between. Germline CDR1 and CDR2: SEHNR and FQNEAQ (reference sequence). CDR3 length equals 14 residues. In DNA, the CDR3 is TGTGCCAGCAGCTTAGTAGGGGCGCCCCCCACCCTCCACTTT. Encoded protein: CASSLVGAPPTLHF.

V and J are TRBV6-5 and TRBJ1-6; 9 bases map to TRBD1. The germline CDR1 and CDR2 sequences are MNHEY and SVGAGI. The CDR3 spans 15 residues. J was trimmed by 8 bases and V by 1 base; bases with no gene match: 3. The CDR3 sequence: CASSYWTGADSPLHF. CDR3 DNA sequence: TGTGCCAGCAGTTACTGGACAGGGGCGGATTCACCCCTCCACTTT.

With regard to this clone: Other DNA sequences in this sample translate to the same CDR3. The CDR3 region is CSAGGNEQFF. CDR3 nucleotide sequence: TGCAGCGCCGGCGGCAATGAGCAGTTCTTC. V usage is TRBV29-1 and J usage is TRBJ2-1; no clear D gene. This CDR3 has 10 amino acids. V shed 7 bases and J shed 6 bases, with 7 bases lying between them. Germline lookup yields CDR1 SQVTM and CDR2 ANQGSEA.

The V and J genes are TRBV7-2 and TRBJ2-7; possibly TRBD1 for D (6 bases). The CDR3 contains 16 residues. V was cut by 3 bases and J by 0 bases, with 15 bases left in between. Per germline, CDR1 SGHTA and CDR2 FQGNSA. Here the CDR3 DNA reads TGTGCCAGCAGCTTGTCACGGACAGTGTACTCCTACGAGCAGTACTTC. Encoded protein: CASSLSRTVYSYEQYF.

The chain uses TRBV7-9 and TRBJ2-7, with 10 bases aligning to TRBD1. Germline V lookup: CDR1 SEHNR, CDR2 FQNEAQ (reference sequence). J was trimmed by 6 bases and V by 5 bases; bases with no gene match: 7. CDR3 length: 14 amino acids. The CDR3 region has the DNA TGTGCCAGCAGCGCCCCGGGACAGGGGAGCGAGCAGTACTTC. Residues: CASSAPGQGSEQYF.

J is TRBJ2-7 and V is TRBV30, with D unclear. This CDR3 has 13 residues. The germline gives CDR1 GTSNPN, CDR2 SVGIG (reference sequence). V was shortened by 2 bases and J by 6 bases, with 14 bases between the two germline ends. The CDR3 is CAWSSRASGEQYF. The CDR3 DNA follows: TGTGCCTGGAGTAGTAGGGCATCGGGCGAGCAGTACTTC.

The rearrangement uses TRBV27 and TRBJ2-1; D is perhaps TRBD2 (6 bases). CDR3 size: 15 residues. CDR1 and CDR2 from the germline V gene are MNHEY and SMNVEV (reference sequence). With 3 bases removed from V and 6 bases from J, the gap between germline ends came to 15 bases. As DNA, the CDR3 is TGTGCCAGCAGTTTGGAGGGCCACAGGTTCAATGAGCAGTTCTTC. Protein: CASSLEGHRFNEQFF.

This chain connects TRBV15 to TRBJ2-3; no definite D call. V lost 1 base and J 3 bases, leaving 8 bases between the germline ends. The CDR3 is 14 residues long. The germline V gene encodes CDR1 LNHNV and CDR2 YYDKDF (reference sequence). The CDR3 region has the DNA TGTGCCACCAGCAGAGGAAGCCCTACAGATACGCAGTATTTT. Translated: CATSRGSPTDTQYF.

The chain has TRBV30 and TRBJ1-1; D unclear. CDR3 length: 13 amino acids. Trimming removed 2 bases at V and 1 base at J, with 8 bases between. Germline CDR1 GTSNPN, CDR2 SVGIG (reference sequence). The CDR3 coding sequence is TGTGCCTGGAGTCTAGAACGGAACACTGAAGCTTTCTTT. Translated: CAWSLERNTEAFF.

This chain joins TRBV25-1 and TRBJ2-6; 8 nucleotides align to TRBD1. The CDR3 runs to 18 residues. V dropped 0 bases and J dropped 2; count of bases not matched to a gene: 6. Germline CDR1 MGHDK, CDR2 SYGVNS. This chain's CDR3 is CASSEYSGGRPGANVLTF. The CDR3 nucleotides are TGTGCCAGCAGTGAATATTCAGGGGGCCGGCCTGGGGCCAACGTCCTGACTTTC.

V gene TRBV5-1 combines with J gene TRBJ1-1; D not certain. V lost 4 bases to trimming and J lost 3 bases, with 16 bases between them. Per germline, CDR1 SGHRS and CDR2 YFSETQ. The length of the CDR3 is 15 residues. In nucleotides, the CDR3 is TGCGCCAGCAGCCCCTTAGGTACCGGGTACACTGAAGCTTTCTTT. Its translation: CASSPLGTGYTEAFF. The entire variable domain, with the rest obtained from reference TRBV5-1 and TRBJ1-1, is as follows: KAGVTQTPRYLIKTRGQQVTLSCSPISGHRSVSWYQQTPGQGLQFLFEYFSETQRNKGNFPGRFSGRQFSNSRSEMNVSTLELGDSALYLCASSPLGTGYTEAFFGQGTRLTVV.

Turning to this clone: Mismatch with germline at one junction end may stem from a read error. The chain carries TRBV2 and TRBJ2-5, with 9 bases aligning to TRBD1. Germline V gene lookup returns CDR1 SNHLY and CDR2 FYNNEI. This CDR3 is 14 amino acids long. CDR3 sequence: CASREGTGQETQYF. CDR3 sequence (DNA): TGTGCCAGCAGAGAAGGGACAGGGCAAGAGACCCAGTACTTC.

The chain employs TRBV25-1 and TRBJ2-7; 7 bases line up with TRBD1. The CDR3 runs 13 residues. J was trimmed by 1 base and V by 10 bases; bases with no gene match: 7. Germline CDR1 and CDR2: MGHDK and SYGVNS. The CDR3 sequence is CAIQTGDSYEQYF. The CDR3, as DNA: TGTGCCATCCAAACAGGGGATTCCTACGAGCAGTACTTC.

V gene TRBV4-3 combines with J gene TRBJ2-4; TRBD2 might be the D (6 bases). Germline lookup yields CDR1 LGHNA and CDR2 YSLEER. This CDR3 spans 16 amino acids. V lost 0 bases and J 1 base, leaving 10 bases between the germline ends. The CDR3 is CASSQEVGGAKNIQYF. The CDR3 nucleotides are TGCGCCAGCAGCCAAGAGGTGGGGGGTGCCAAAAACATTCAGTACTTC.